Listed here are 2 T cell receptor beta chains from one sample, sequenced in a study of beta chain features in type 1 diabetes (dated by TCRdb to 2017 to 2018). The library came from the immunoSEQ multiplex PCR assay. The entire amount of isolated RNA was reverse transcribed using the High Capacity cDNA Reverse Transcription Kit, so the sequenced TCRB transcripts were expressed ones. Sourced from immuneACCESS, this table was stored by TCRdb with only in-frame sequences that have V and J called. A share of the clones is absent; for the studies checked, an unresolved V gene accounts for under half, and the remainder has no known explanation. This sample comprises roughly 240,000 clones, 13% to 15% of them detected only once. Roughly 0.028% of the sample rests with the top ten. Sequencing input: naive CD4+ T cells from blood. In the paper's terms, the cell subset or site label means: true naive CD4+ T cells. These receptors were taken from a woman aged 35 to 49 in good health.

The chain joins TRBV19 to TRBJ2-2; 8 nucleotides line up with TRBD1. V lost 3 bases to trimming and J lost 8 bases; unmatched junction nucleotides: 8. The CDR3 is 15 amino acids. Germline CDR1 reads LNHDA; CDR2 reads SQIVND (reference sequence). The CDR3 coding sequence is TGTGCCAGTAGTATCCCCGGACAGGGCGGAGGGGAGCTGTTTTTT. This gives the protein CASSIPGQGGGELFF. Drawing the rest from reference TRBV19 and TRBJ2-2, the complete variable domain is DGGITQSPKYLFRKEGQNVTLSCEQNLNHDAMYWYRQDPGQGLRLIYYSQIVNDFQKGDIAEGYSVSREKKESFPLTVTSAQKNPTAFYLCASSIPGQGGGELFFGEGSRLTVL.

This clone occurred a few times. This chain links TRBV2 with TRBJ2-6, with D maybe TRBD1 (5 bases). V was pared by 3 bases and J by 4 bases, with 13 bases between. This CDR3 contains 16 residues. Germline V gene data show CDR1 as SNHLY and CDR2 as FYNNEI. The CDR3 here is CASSEVRAAGANVLTF. In DNA form, the CDR3 reads TGTGCCAGCAGTGAGGTCAGGGCGGCGGGGGCCAACGTCCTGACTTTC.